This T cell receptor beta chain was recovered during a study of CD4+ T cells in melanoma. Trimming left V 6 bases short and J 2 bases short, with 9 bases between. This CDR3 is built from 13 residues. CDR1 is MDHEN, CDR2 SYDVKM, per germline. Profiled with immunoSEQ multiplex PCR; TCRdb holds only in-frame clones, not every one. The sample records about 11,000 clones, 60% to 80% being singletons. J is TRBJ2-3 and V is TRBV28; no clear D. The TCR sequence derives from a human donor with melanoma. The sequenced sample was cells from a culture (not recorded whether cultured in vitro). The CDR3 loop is CASRFRPTDTQYF. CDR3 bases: TGTGCCAGCAGGTTCAGGCCCACAGATACGCAGTATTTT.